This passage covers 32 T cell receptor beta chains from one sample sequenced in a study of blood T cells in healthy people across ages. Sample-barcoded 5' priming and a J-beta primer mix drove a second PCR of roughly 6 to 12 cycles. TCRdb re-derived calls from the 5' RACE reads in MiXCR, one entry per CDR3 protein. The table has 2 million or so distinct CDR3 sequences, less than 50% seen once. Sequenced input: blood. The receptor source for this set is a woman in her thirties or forties in good health.

The V call is TRBV15, the J call TRBJ2-1, with D uncertain. V lost 8 bases, J lost 2 bases, and 4 bases lay in between. Per the germline V gene, CDR1 is LNHNV and CDR2 is YYDKDF (reference sequence). This CDR3 spans 11 amino acids. CDR3 coding DNA: TGTGCCACCTTAGCCTACAATGAGCAGTTCTTC. It translates to CATLAYNEQFF. The whole variable domain, remainder taken from reference TRBV15 and TRBJ2-1, is DAMVIQNPRYQVTQFGKPVTLSCSQTLNHNVMYWYQQKSSQAPKLLFHYYDKDFNNEADTPDNFQSRRPNTSFCFLDIRSPGLGDTAMYLCATLAYNEQFFGPGTRLTVL.

This clonotype has a handful of counts. The chain employs TRBV20-1 and TRBJ2-1; no clear D gene. The germline V and J ends were trimmed by 6 bases and 0 bases, with 9 bases remaining between them. Germline CDR1 reads DFQATT; CDR2 reads SNEGSKA (reference sequence). The CDR3 loop spans 13 amino acids. The CDR3 protein is CSAPKASYNEQFF. The CDR3 bases are TGCAGTGCCCCTAAAGCCTCCTACAATGAGCAGTTCTTC.

This clonotype turned up a few times. The chain recombines TRBV6-5 with TRBJ2-7; D possibly uses TRBD1 or TRBD2 (5 bases each). Germline V gene lookup returns CDR1 MNHEY and CDR2 SVGAGI. The CDR3 runs to 16 residues. V dropped 6 bases and J dropped 0 bases, with 18 bases sitting between them. The CDR3 region has the DNA TGTGCCAGCAGGAGAAGGACCGGGACGGACTCCTACGAGCAGTACTTC. As protein: CASRRRTGTDSYEQYF.

The chain carries TRBV12-3 or TRBV12-4 and TRBJ2-3; 7 bases agree with TRBD2. Trimming cost V 2 bases and J 15 bases; bases outside gene matches: 14. The CDR3 has 14 amino acids. The CDR3 loop is CASSLSGVADMQYF. CDR3 sequence (DNA): TGTGCCAGCAGTTTAAGCGGGGTTGCAGATATGCAATATTTT.

This sequence joins TRBV12-3 or TRBV12-4 and TRBJ2-3; a weak D match, TRBD1 (6 bases). The germline V and J ends were trimmed by 5 bases and 4 bases, with 13 bases remaining between them. This CDR3 is built from 14 residues. DNA for the CDR3: TGTGCCAGCAGTCCGCAGGGGCAGGCAGATACGCAGTATTTT. As protein: CASSPQGQADTQYF.

In its sample, this clonotype was seen a few times. This chain links TRBV28 with TRBJ1-6; 8 nucleotides agree with TRBD1. In germline, CDR1 is MDHEN, CDR2 SYDVKM. J gave up 9 bases and V 6 bases, and 7 bases lay outside the gene matches. This CDR3 spans 14 amino acids. The CDR3 DNA follows: TGTGCCAGCAGCGCGGACAGGGTTGCTTCACCCCTCCACTTT. The encoded protein is CASSADRVASPLHF.

The chain links TRBV11-2 to TRBJ2-4; D is undetermined. The CDR3 has 15 amino acids. V was shortened by 4 bases and J by 6 bases, with 16 bases between the two germline ends. Germline V CDR1 and CDR2: SGHAT, FQNNGV. The CDR3 here is CASSSSTASGNIQYF. CDR3 sequence (DNA): TGTGCCAGCAGCTCCTCGACGGCCTCGGGAAACATTCAGTACTTC.

CDR3 nucleotides: TGCAGTGCTAGGCCGGCGGGACAGCTAACCTATGGCTACACCTTC. This codes for CSARPAGQLTYGYTF. The genes are TRBV20-1 and TRBJ1-2; 7 bases map to TRBD1. The CDR3 has 15 amino acids. V shed 3 bases, J shed 4 bases, and the junction held 11 bases outside the gene matches. Germline V gene data show CDR1 as DFQATT and CDR2 as SNEGSKA (reference sequence).

This clonotype has more than one count but fewer than ten. The rearrangement joins TRBV6-2 or TRBV6-3 to TRBJ2-4; D possibly corresponds to TRBD2 (6 bases). The DNA end is a closer match to TRBJ2-7, so the J assignment may be wrong. CDR1 and CDR2 from the germline V gene are MNHEY and SVGEGT. The length of the CDR3 is 15 residues. CDR3 DNA sequence: TGTGCCAGCAGGCGTCGGAGCGGGTTTTACGACGAGCAGTACTTC. This gives the protein CASRRRSGFYDEQYF.

In DNA, the CDR3 is TGTGCCAGCAGCCCCCGGACAGGGGGCTTATACAATGAGCAGTTCTTC. As protein: CASSPRTGGLYNEQFF. The V and J genes are TRBV14 and TRBJ2-1, with 11 bases lining up with TRBD1. The CDR3 covers 16 residues. Trimming at V came to 4 bases and at J to 4 bases, leaving 6 bases not matched to a gene. Germline CDR1 is SGHDN and CDR2 is FVKESK.

This clonotype was seen more than once but under ten times. The V call is TRBV6-1, the J call TRBJ2-5, with D possibly TRBD1 on 6 matching bases. This CDR3 contains 14 residues. Germline V gene lookup returns CDR1 MNHNS and CDR2 SASEGT. V dropped 6 bases and J dropped 3 bases, with 14 bases sitting between them. The CDR3 spells CASSTARTEETQYF. CDR3 bases: TGTGCCAGCAGCACAGCTCGGACAGAAGAGACCCAGTACTTC.

This clonotype was observed a few times. The rearrangement uses TRBV19 and TRBJ2-1, with 10 bases that match TRBD1. Germline CDR1 is LNHDA and CDR2 is SQIVND (reference sequence). V was clipped by 6 bases and J by 5 bases; unmatched bases: 4. This CDR3 comprises 14 residues. The CDR3 nucleotides are TGTGCCAGTAGACGGGACAGGGGAAACAATGAGCAGTTCTTC. Its translation: CASRRDRGNNEQFF.

V gene TRBV2 combines with J gene TRBJ2-5; D is possibly TRBD1 (6 bases). Germline lookup yields CDR1 SNHLY and CDR2 FYNNEI. The CDR3 has 12 amino acids. CDR3 coding DNA: TGTGGTTCACAGGGATCTCGAGAGACCCAGTACTTC. Protein product: CGSQGSRETQYF.

The chain is built from TRBV4-3 and TRBJ1-6; D not resolved. The CDR3 extends over 20 amino acids. V was cut by 0 bases and J by 0 bases, with 18 bases left in between. Germline lookup yields CDR1 LGHNA and CDR2 YSLEER. This CDR3 reads CASSQDLRTKSSSYNSPLHF. As DNA, the CDR3 is TGCGCCAGCAGCCAAGATCTTCGCACCAAATCGAGCTCCTATAATTCACCCCTCCACTTT.

V is TRBV6-2 or TRBV6-3 and J is TRBJ2-7; either TRBD1 or TRBD2 may supply D (5 bases each). V lost 6 bases and J lost 5, with 11 bases in between. Germline loops: CDR1 MNHEY, CDR2 SVGEGT. The CDR3 totals 12 residues. The CDR3 spells CASRRGTNEQYF. In DNA form, the CDR3 reads TGTGCCAGCAGGAGGGGCACAAACGAGCAGTACTTC.

The rearrangement links TRBV12-3 or TRBV12-4 to TRBJ2-7; a weak D match, TRBD1 (6 bases). Deletions cut 4 bases from V and 4 bases from J, with 11 bases between. This CDR3 contains 13 residues. The CDR3 is CASSCGQQYEQYF. Here the CDR3 DNA reads TGTGCCAGCAGTTGTGGACAGCAATACGAGCAGTACTTC.

The CDR3 is CASGKTDTQYF. In DNA form, the CDR3 reads TGTGCCAGCGGGAAGACAGATACGCAGTATTTT. The chain employs TRBV12-3 or TRBV12-4 and TRBJ2-3, with D hard to call. This CDR3 has 11 residues. V gave up 8 bases and J gave up 3 bases, with 6 bases separating them.

This sequence joins TRBV4-3 and TRBJ1-6; D remains unclear. The CDR3 totals 14 residues. Per germline, CDR1 LGHNA and CDR2 YSLEER. The germline V and J ends were trimmed by 0 bases and 7 bases, with 7 bases remaining between them. This CDR3 is CASSQDPFNSPLHF. The CDR3 DNA reads TGCGCCAGCAGCCAAGACCCCTTCAATTCACCCCTCCACTTT.

This clonotype has just one count. The chain combines TRBV28 with TRBJ2-4; 9 bases line up with TRBD1. The CDR3 sequence is 17 residues long. Trimming at V came to 0 bases and at J to 13 bases, leaving 16 bases not matched to a gene. CDR1 is MDHEN and CDR2 is SYDVKM in the germline V gene. This CDR3 is CASSLWGGGQGYNEQYF. In DNA form, the CDR3 reads TGTGCCAGCAGTTTATGGGGTGGGGGACAGGGTTACAATGAGCAGTACTTC.

The V gene is TRBV3-1, the J gene TRBJ2-4; possibly TRBD1 for D (6 bases). The germline V gene encodes CDR1 LGHDT and CDR2 YNNKEL (reference sequence). The CDR3 length is 14 residues. The ends were cut back, 4 bases at V and 13 bases at J, with 20 bases in the middle. CDR3 sequence reads: CASSPRQAWDEQYF. DNA of the CDR3: TGTGCCAGCAGCCCAAGACAGGCATGGGATGAGCAGTACTTC.

This clonotype has a handful of counts. The CDR3 sequence: CSAMGTGYNEQFF. The CDR3 DNA follows: TGCAGTGCTATGGGGACAGGCTACAATGAGCAGTTCTTC. V is TRBV20-1 and J is TRBJ2-1; 8 bases fit TRBD1. The CDR3 is made up of 13 amino acids. The trim removed 4 bases at V and 3 bases at J, leaving 2 bases unmatched. The V gene's germline CDR1 is DFQATT and CDR2 SNEGSKA (reference sequence).

In its sample, this clonotype was seen a few times. Compared with germline, one end of the junction differs, possibly owing to a read error. The genes are TRBV5-6 and TRBJ2-2, with D uncertain. Germline loops: CDR1 SGHDT, CDR2 YYEEEE. The CDR3 is 12 amino acids. The CDR3 nucleotides are TGTGCCGGCAGCTTGGGCACCGGGGAGCTGTTTTTT. It yields the protein CAGSLGTGELFF.

CDR3 in amino acids: CASSQIRDRAYSNQPQHF. CDR3 sequence (DNA): TGTGCCAGCAGCCAAATCCGGGACAGGGCCTATAGCAATCAGCCCCAGCATTTT. The V gene is TRBV3-1, the J gene TRBJ1-5; TRBD1 agrees at 9 bases. The CDR3 sequence is 18 residues long. V lost 2 bases and J lost 0; bases outside the gene matches: 8. In germline, CDR1 is LGHDT, CDR2 YNNKEL (reference sequence).

This clonotype was seen once. The V gene is TRBV7-9, the J gene TRBJ2-3; tentatively, D is TRBD1 (5 bases). This CDR3 is built from 13 residues. The V gene lost 5 bases and the J gene lost 5 bases, with 11 bases spanning the gap. CDR1 and CDR2 (germline): SEHNR, FQNEAQ (reference sequence). The CDR3 here is CASSGDSEDTQYF. The CDR3 DNA reads TGTGCCAGCAGCGGAGACAGTGAAGATACGCAGTATTTT. The full variable domain, completed using reference TRBV7-9 and TRBJ2-3, is DTGVSQNPRHKITKRGQNVTFRCDPISEHNRLYWYRQTLGQGPEFLTYFQNEAQLEKSRLLSDRFSAERPKGSFSTLEIQRTEQGDSAMYLCASSGDSEDTQYFGPGTRLTVL.

This clonotype was observed a few times. The chain joins TRBV7-9 to TRBJ2-1, with D possibly being TRBD1 (6 bases). CDR1 and CDR2 (germline): SEHNR, FQNEAQ (reference sequence). V lost 5 bases, J lost 3 bases, and 14 bases lay in between. The CDR3 is 15 residues long. The CDR3 is CASSQQGQDYNEQFF. The CDR3 DNA reads as TGTGCCAGCAGCCAACAGGGTCAGGACTACAATGAGCAGTTCTTC.

This clonotype was observed a handful of times. The V and J genes are TRBV6-6 and TRBJ2-7; a weak D match, TRBD1 (5 bases). Per germline, CDR1 MNHNY and CDR2 SVGAGI (reference sequence). V was trimmed by 5 bases and J by 6 bases, leaving 17 bases between them. The CDR3 runs 14 residues. CDR3 protein: CASSLQGSYGEQYF. DNA for the CDR3: TGTGCCAGCAGTCTTCAGGGATCTTATGGCGAGCAGTACTTC.

The chain joins TRBV20-1 to TRBJ2-1; 9 nucleotides agree with TRBD1. V shed 5 bases and J 7 bases; nucleotides not matched to a gene: 12. In germline, CDR1 is DFQATT, CDR2 SNEGSKA (reference sequence). CDR3 length: 15 amino acids. This CDR3 reads CSAGTTGGLENEQFF. As DNA, the CDR3 is TGCAGTGCTGGGACTACAGGGGGCCTTGAGAATGAGCAGTTCTTC.

This chain uses TRBV7-9 with TRBJ1-4; 7 bases fit TRBD1. J was trimmed by 6 bases and V by 4 bases; bases with no gene match: 5. The germline gives CDR1 SEHNR, CDR2 FQNEAQ (reference sequence). This CDR3 has 14 amino acids. In nucleotides, the CDR3 is TGTGCCAGCAGCTGGAGGACAGGTGATGAAAAACTGTTTTTT. As protein: CASSWRTGDEKLFF.

The chain combines TRBV6-5 with TRBJ2-1, with unresolved D. The CDR3 is made up of 15 amino acids. V lost 0 bases and J 9 bases, leaving 15 bases between the germline ends. Germline CDR1 is MNHEY and CDR2 is SVGAGI. In DNA form, the CDR3 reads TGTGCCAGCAGTTACTCTCCCCCTTTACTGGGTGAGCAGTTCTTC. This gives the protein CASSYSPPLLGEQFF.

The count of this clonotype is one. The CDR3 bases are TGCGCCAGCAGCATACAGGGATTGCCGTTCTTC. It is translated as CASSIQGLPFF. The chain links TRBV5-1 to TRBJ2-1, with D maybe TRBD1 (6 bases). CDR1 SGHRS and CDR2 YFSETQ come from the germline V gene. This CDR3 comprises 11 residues. V was clipped by 4 bases and J by 15 bases, with 14 bases between them.

The table lists this clonotype with a few counts. The chain has TRBV20-1 and TRBJ2-5; D is undetermined. TRBJ2-7 matches the DNA end more closely, so the J call is doubtful. CDR1 is DFQATT and CDR2 is SNEGSKA in the germline V gene (reference sequence). The CDR3 consists of 14 residues. CDR3 loop: CSASGGIGAYEQYF. The CDR3 region has the DNA TGCAGTGCTAGTGGTGGTATAGGAGCATACGAGCAGTACTTC.

A word on this clonotype: Because the CDR3 is missing its conserved closing phenylalanine or tryptophan, this is likely a read error. The V call is TRBV12-5, the J call TRBJ2-1; 9 bases agree with TRBD2. The DNA end is more similar to TRBJ2-7, so the J call may be wrong. Germline CDR1 and CDR2: LGHNT and FRNRAP. The CDR3 is 16 residues long. CDR3 sequence: CASGLERGASYNEQYL. The CDR3 DNA is TGTGCTAGTGGTTTGGAGCGGGGGGCGTCCTACAATGAGCAGTACCTC.